This T cell receptor beta chain originates from a study of shared clonotypes between healthy human individuals. As for the study in general: Those who served as donors were a couple of women and a few men between the ages of 18 and 49.

CDR3 length equals 15 residues. Germline CDR1 reads MDHEN; CDR2 reads SYDVKM. V lost 6 bases, J lost 2 bases, and 14 bases lay in between. Generated by immunoSEQ multiplex PCR, the TCRdb table keeps only in-frame clones and is missing some. The sample records roughly 2.5 million clones, around nine tenths being singletons. This chain links TRBV28 with TRBJ1-5; D may be TRBD1 (5 bases). This sequence originates from a young man in good health. The sequenced sample was naive CD4+ T cells sorted from blood. Subset in this sample: CD45RA+ positively selected. The chain's CDR3 is CASRSPGRGNQPQHF. The CDR3 DNA is TGTGCCAGCAGATCCCCGGGACGGGGCAATCAGCCCCAGCATTTT.